The clone carrying this T cell receptor beta chain was recorded many times. This sample is drawn from a study of tumor and adjacent non-tumor tissue in lung cancer. A modified ARM-PCR protocol with three rounds of nested PCR amplified TCRbeta. From the multiplex PCR reads, TCRdb called clonotypes with MiXCR, one entry per CDR3 protein. The repertoire has 60,000 to 90,000 distinct CDR3 sequences, under 70% of them found once; the top ten carry roughly 25%. No cell sorting was done before RNA was extracted from the tissue. The normal lung tissue was taken more than 3 cm from the tumor edge. The CDR3 spans 19 residues. V shed 4 bases, J shed 0 bases, and the junction held 12 bases outside the gene matches. Germline CDR1 and CDR2: MNHNS and SASEGT.

What was sequenced was distant non-tumor lung tissue. The chain recombines TRBV6-1 with TRBJ1-4, with TRBD1 matching 9 bases. The clonotype originates from a woman aged 50 to 60 with non-small cell lung cancer. The CDR3 DNA follows: TGTGCCAGCAGTGTCCCGGGACAGGGATACCCTGCAACTAATGAAAAACTGTTTTTT. It codes for CASSVPGQGYPATNEKLFF.